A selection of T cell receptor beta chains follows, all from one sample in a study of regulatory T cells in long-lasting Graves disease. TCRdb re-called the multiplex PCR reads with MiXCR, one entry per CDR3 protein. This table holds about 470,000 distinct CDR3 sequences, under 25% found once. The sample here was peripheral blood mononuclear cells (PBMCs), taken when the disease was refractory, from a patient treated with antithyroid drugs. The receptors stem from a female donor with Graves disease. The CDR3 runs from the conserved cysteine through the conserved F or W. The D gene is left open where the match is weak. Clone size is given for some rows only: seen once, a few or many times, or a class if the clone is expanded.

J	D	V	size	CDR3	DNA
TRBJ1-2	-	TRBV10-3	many	CAIRKPLLANYGYTF	TGTGCCATCAGGAAGCCTTTGTTAGCTAACTATGGCTACACCTTC
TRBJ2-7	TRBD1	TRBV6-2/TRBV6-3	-	CASGFPGQHNF	TGTGCCAGCGGGTTTCCGGGACAGCATAACTTC
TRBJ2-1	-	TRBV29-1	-	CSVAIRQNNEQFF	TGCAGCGTTGCGATTAGGCAGAACAATGAGCAGTTCTTC
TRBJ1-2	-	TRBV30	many	CAWSPTARSVLGYTF	TGTGCCTGGAGCCCGACAGCTCGTTCCGTGTTGGGCTACACCTTC
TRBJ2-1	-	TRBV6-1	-	CASSPTLMSREQFF	TGTGCCAGCAGTCCTACACTAATGTCTCGGGAGCAGTTCTTC
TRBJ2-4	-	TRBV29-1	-	CSVAGEATPLAKNIQYF	TGCAGCGTTGCAGGGGAAGCCACTCCGCTAGCCAAAAACATTCAGTACTTC
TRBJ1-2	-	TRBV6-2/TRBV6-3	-	CASSYDTTRYYGYTF	TGTGCCAGCAGTTACGACACCACCAGATACTATGGCTACACCTTC
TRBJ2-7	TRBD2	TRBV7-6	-	CASSPSTTSGPINYEQYF	TGTGCCAGCAGCCCCTCCACCACTAGCGGTCCTATAAACTACGAGCAGTACTTC
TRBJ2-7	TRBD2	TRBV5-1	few	CASSLYASGSIYEQYF	TGCGCCAGCAGCTTGTATGCTAGCGGGAGTATTTACGAGCAGTACTTC
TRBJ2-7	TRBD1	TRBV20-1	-	CSAREYGQGYEQYF	TGCAGTGCTAGAGAGTACGGACAGGGCTACGAGCAGTACTTC
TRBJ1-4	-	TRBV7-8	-	CASSFGSTNEKLFF	TGTGCCAGCAGCTTTGGCTCAACTAATGAAAAACTGTTTTTT
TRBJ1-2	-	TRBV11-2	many	CASSLDGGSHGYTF	TGTGCCAGCAGCTTAGATGGGGGTTCCCATGGCTACACCTTC
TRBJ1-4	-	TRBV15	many	CATSREWVNEKLFF	TGTGCCACCAGCAGAGAGTGGGTAAATGAAAAACTGTTTTTT
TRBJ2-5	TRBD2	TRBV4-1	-	CASSQSPSGRALGQETQYF	TGCGCCAGCAGCCAGTCCCCTAGCGGGAGGGCCCTGGGGCAAGAGACCCAGTACTTC